This T cell receptor (beta chain) was recorded in a study of T cell repertoires in cytomegalovirus infection. With respect to this clonotype: Its antigen remains unknown.

The germline V gene has CDR1 SGHDT and CDR2 YYEEEE. The V and J ends lost 4 bases and 8 bases, in that order; junction bases with no gene match: 11. This CDR3 contains 16 residues. In TCRdb, the reads were re-called with MiXCR into one record per CDR3 protein. There are approximately 600,000 distinct CDR3 sequences in the sample; over 35% occur only once, and about 46% lies in the top ten. The chain links TRBV5-6 to TRBJ2-1; TRBD2 matches at 11 bases. This receptor was identified in a human donor in good health (CMV status not recorded). Some clones in this sample may be carry-over from other donors' samples. The source material was cultured PBMCs, sampled from culture after CMV antigen stimulation. The DNA of the CDR3 is TGTGCCAGCAGCCGTAGCGGGGGGGGCGGTTGGGATGAGCAGTTCTTC. This translates into CASSRSGGGGWDEQFF.